These 27 T cell receptor beta chains were sequenced from one sample in a study of cytotoxic CD8 clonotypes in ibrutinib-treated CLL (dated by TCRdb to about 2021). In light of the paper, this sample's time point label describes: 24 months on ibrutinib. Receptors were amplified or captured by the immunoSEQ multiplex PCR assay. The table comes from immuneACCESS by way of TCRdb, which keeps in-frame sequences with V and J called. Part of the clones is missing from these tables; in studies checked, under half for an unresolved V gene and the rest for unknown reasons. The sample data list about 150,000 clones, and 76% of these were observed just once. The top ten clones comprise around 4.9% of the sample. The sample consisted of PBMCs, taken after 24 months of ibrutinib treatment. The receptors come from a human donor with chronic lymphocytic leukemia.

This chain connects TRBV7-6 to TRBJ1-5, with a weak D call TRBD1 (6 bases). Between the trimmed V and J ends, which lost 5 bases and 6 bases, there was a span of 17 bases. Germline loops: CDR1 SGHVS, CDR2 FNYEAQ. This CDR3 is built from 15 residues. Written as DNA, the CDR3 is TGTGCCAGCAGCCCCTCGAACAGGGTAGGTCAGCCCCAGCATTTT. Amino acid sequence: CASSPSNRVGQPQHF.

V is TRBV30 and J is TRBJ1-2; a weak D match, TRBD1 (6 bases). V lost 7 bases, J lost 4 bases, and 19 bases lay in between. This CDR3 spans 14 amino acids. Germline V gives CDR1 GTSNPN, CDR2 SVGIG (reference sequence). DNA for the CDR3: TGTGCCTCGGGGGCAGGGGCGTCCGGCTATGGCTACACCTTC. Translating it yields CASGAGASGYGYTF.

The chain combines TRBV9 with TRBJ2-7; TRBD2 might be the D (5 bases). CDR3 size: 14 residues. Germline V CDR1 and CDR2: SGDLS, YYNGEE. V lost 0 bases and J lost 0, with 7 bases in between. CDR3 coding DNA: TGTGCCAGCAGCGTAGGAGAGGGCTCCTACGAGCAGTACTTC. Translation: CASSVGEGSYEQYF.

The V gene is TRBV5-6, the J gene TRBJ1-4; D remains ambiguous. Between the trimmed V and J ends, which lost 0 bases and 0 bases, there was a span of 6 bases. The length of the CDR3 is 15 residues. CDR1 is SGHDT and CDR2 is YYEEEE in the germline V gene. The CDR3 DNA reads TGTGCCAGCAGCTTGGGGCCGGCAACTAATGAAAAACTGTTTTTT. Its protein product is CASSLGPATNEKLFF.

This clone was observed a few times. The chain is built from TRBV11-3 and TRBJ2-3; 9 nucleotides align to TRBD1. This CDR3 contains 16 residues. Trimming at V came to 10 bases and at J to 2 bases, leaving 13 bases not matched to a gene. The germline CDR1 and CDR2 sequences are SGHNT and YENEEA. CDR3 loop: CATRPRGTGPTDTQYF. CDR3 nucleotides: TGTGCCACCCGCCCTAGGGGGACAGGGCCCACAGATACGCAGTATTTT.

This rearrangement joins TRBV6-4 to TRBJ1-2, with 9 nucleotides matching TRBD1. Looked up from germline, CDR1 is MRHNA and CDR2 is SNTAGT. Trimming removed 6 bases from V and 2 bases from J; junction bases left unmatched: 4. The CDR3 has 14 residues. CDR3 sequence reads: CASSPGQGNYGYTF. As DNA, the CDR3 is TGTGCCAGCAGCCCGGGACAGGGCAACTATGGCTACACCTTC.

The chain uses TRBV18 and TRBJ2-7; weak D call: TRBD2 (7 bases). There are 17 residues in the CDR3. Germline V gene data show CDR1 as KGHSH and CDR2 as LQKENI. V lost 1 base to trimming and J lost 0 bases, with 16 bases between them. The CDR3 spells CASSPLAEGGSSYEQYF. DNA for the CDR3: TGTGCCAGCTCACCACTTGCCGAGGGGGGGAGCTCCTACGAGCAGTACTTC.

CDR3 sequence (DNA): TGTGCCAGCAGTTTAGCCGGGGCGAGGAAACGAAACTATGGCTACACCTTC. It specifies CASSLAGARKRNYGYTF. The chain combines TRBV28 with TRBJ1-2; the D gene is possibly TRBD1 (5 bases). Trimming took 2 bases from V and 2 from J, leaving 18 bases between them. Germline V lookup: CDR1 MDHEN, CDR2 SYDVKM. This CDR3 has 17 amino acids.

V is TRBV5-8 and J is TRBJ2-1, with 12 bases fitting TRBD2. The ends lost 0 bases at V and 0 bases at J; junction bases unmatched: 4. The germline V gene encodes CDR1 SGHTS and CDR2 YDEGEE. The CDR3 covers 18 residues. As DNA, the CDR3 is TGTGCCAGCAGCTTGGTGTTGACTAGCGGGAGCTCCTACAATGAGCAGTTCTTC. Translated, it gives CASSLVLTSGSSYNEQFF.

The CDR3, as DNA: TGTGCCAGCCGACAGGGAGAGGATCAGCCCCAGCATTTT. It is translated as CASRQGEDQPQHF. The chain uses TRBV28 and TRBJ1-5; 7 bases match TRBD1. J lost 5 bases, V lost 8 bases, and 6 bases had no gene match. The CDR3 spans 13 residues. Per germline, CDR1 MDHEN and CDR2 SYDVKM.

This clone was seen once. The chain recombines TRBV28 with TRBJ2-5; no clear D gene. The length of the CDR3 is 12 residues. V was clipped by 4 bases and J by 5 bases, with 8 bases between them. CDR1 and CDR2 from the germline V gene are MDHEN and SYDVKM. CDR3 sequence: CASSSTGETQYF. CDR3 DNA sequence: TGTGCCAGCAGTTCGACCGGGGAGACCCAGTACTTC. Full variable domain (remainder filled in from reference TRBV28 and TRBJ2-5): DVKVTQSSRYLVKRTGEKVFLECVQDMDHENMFWYRQDPGLGLRLIYFSYDVKMKEKGDIPEGYSVSREKKERFSLILESASTNQTSMYLCASSSTGETQYFGPGTRLLVL.

This clone was seen a handful of times. The CDR3 is CASTPRGQGLHGYTF. Here the CDR3 DNA reads TGTGCCAGTACCCCCCGGGGGCAGGGGCTCCATGGCTACACCTTC. The chain carries TRBV19 and TRBJ1-2; tentatively, D is TRBD1 (6 bases). The CDR3 has 15 amino acids. Germline CDR1 and CDR2: LNHDA and SQIVND (reference sequence). Trimming removed 7 bases at V and 6 bases at J, with 21 bases between.

J is TRBJ2-7 and V is TRBV7-2; 14 nucleotides align to TRBD2. This CDR3 has 18 amino acids. V trimming: 0 bases; J trimming: 3 bases; junction bases outside the gene matches: 7. Germline lookup yields CDR1 SGHTA and CDR2 FQGNSA. The CDR3 DNA is TGTGCCAGCAGCTTAGCGTCGACTAGCGGGGGGGCCCTCTACGAGCAGTACTTC. Amino acids: CASSLASTSGGALYEQYF.

This chain joins TRBV28 and TRBJ1-1; D is possibly TRBD1 (5 bases). Between the trimmed V and J ends, which lost 5 bases and 8 bases, there was a span of 12 bases. The CDR3 contains 12 residues. The germline CDR1 and CDR2 sequences are MDHEN and SYDVKM. CDR3 residues: CASSPGTDEAFF. The CDR3 region has the DNA TGTGCCAGCAGTCCCGGGACGGACGAAGCTTTCTTT.

The chain has TRBV7-9 and TRBJ2-5, with D possibly TRBD1 on 6 matching bases. Trimming took 1 base from V and 2 from J, leaving 14 bases between them. CDR3 length: 16 amino acids. From germline, CDR1 is SEHNR and CDR2 FQNEAQ (reference sequence). The chain's CDR3 is CASSLGRTARQETQYF. The CDR3 bases are TGTGCCAGCAGCTTAGGCCGGACAGCGCGACAAGAGACCCAGTACTTC.

V usage is TRBV7-9 and J usage is TRBJ2-1; 8 nucleotides match TRBD2. This CDR3 comprises 16 residues. CDR1 is SEHNR, CDR2 FQNEAQ, per germline (reference sequence). Germline trimming cut 2 bases from V and 7 bases from J; bases unmatched to any gene: 10. This chain's CDR3 is CASSLSGAGGKNEQFF. CDR3 nucleotides: TGTGCCAGCAGCTTATCGGGGGCGGGAGGAAAAAATGAGCAGTTCTTC. The whole variable domain, remainder taken from reference TRBV7-9 and TRBJ2-1, is DTGVSQNPRHKITKRGQNVTFRCDPISEHNRLYWYRQTLGQGPEFLTYFQNEAQLEKSRLLSDRFSAERPKGSFSTLEIQRTEQGDSAMYLCASSLSGAGGKNEQFFGPGTRLTVL.

The chain employs TRBV7-3 and TRBJ2-2; a weak D match, TRBD2 (5 bases). The CDR3 runs to 16 residues. V lost 5 bases to trimming and J lost 0 bases, with 13 bases between them. Per germline, CDR1 SGHTA and CDR2 FQGTGA. CDR3 sequence: CASSTRTGTNTGELFF. DNA of the CDR3: TGTGCCAGCAGCACCCGGACGGGAACGAACACCGGGGAGCTGTTTTTT. Full variable domain (missing parts from reference TRBV7-3 and TRBJ2-2): GAGVSQTPSNKVTEKGKYVELRCDPISGHTALYWYRQSLGQGPEFLIYFQGTGAADDSGLPNDRFFAVRPEGSVSTLKIQRTERGDSAVYLCASSTRTGTNTGELFFGEGSRLTVL.

The chain combines TRBV5-4 with TRBJ2-7; 8 bases match TRBD2. The CDR3 runs 13 residues. From germline, CDR1 is SGHNT and CDR2 YYREEE (reference sequence). With 0 bases clipped from V and 6 bases from J, the junction kept 2 bases outside the gene matches. CDR3 protein: CASSLAGGVEQYF. The CDR3 DNA reads as TGTGCCAGCAGCTTGGCGGGAGGGGTCGAGCAGTACTTC.

The rearrangement uses TRBV7-2 and TRBJ2-3, with D unclear. There are 12 residues in the CDR3. The ends were cut back, 6 bases at V and 2 bases at J, with 6 bases in the middle. Germline-derived CDR1 and CDR2 are SGHTA and FQGNSA. CDR3 amino acids: CASRENTDTQYF. In nucleotides, the CDR3 is TGTGCCAGCAGGGAGAACACAGATACGCAGTATTTT.

The chain has TRBV5-1 and TRBJ2-3; D ambiguous. Germline V gene lookup returns CDR1 SGHRS and CDR2 YFSETQ. This CDR3 contains 13 residues. V lost 4 bases and J 7 bases, leaving 13 bases between the germline ends. CDR3 nucleotide sequence: TGCGCCAGCAGCCCGGGTCCACCGTATACGCAGTATTTT. It translates to CASSPGPPYTQYF. Supplemented by reference TRBV5-1 and TRBJ2-3, the full variable domain reads KAGVTQTPRYLIKTRGQQVTLSCSPISGHRSVSWYQQTPGQGLQFLFEYFSETQRNKGNFPGRFSGRQFSNSRSEMNVSTLELGDSALYLCASSPGPPYTQYFGPGTRLTVL.

The rearrangement uses TRBV7-6 and TRBJ2-6; D might be TRBD1 (6 bases). Germline CDR1 is SGHVS and CDR2 is FNYEAQ. CDR3 length equals 17 residues. V lost 5 bases and J 0 bases, leaving 14 bases between the germline ends. CDR3 DNA: TGTGCCAGCAGCCGGGACAAGGCCCCCTCTGGGGCCAACGTCCTGACTTTC. As protein: CASSRDKAPSGANVLTF.

V gene TRBV6-4 combines with J gene TRBJ2-5; 8 bases agree with TRBD1. Gene TRBJ2-7 matches the end of the DNA better, so the J call may be wrong. Germline CDR1 is MRHNA and CDR2 is SNTAGT. The CDR3 is 13 residues long. DNA of the CDR3: TGTGCCAGCAGCGCCCGCACAGGGGGCGAGCAGTACTTC. It specifies CASSARTGGEQYF.

The gene calls are TRBV28 and TRBJ2-7; 8 nucleotides line up with TRBD1. V gave up 6 bases and J gave up 7 bases; unmatched junction bases: 11. The V gene's germline CDR1 is MDHEN and CDR2 SYDVKM. The CDR3 spans 14 residues. In DNA form, the CDR3 reads TGTGCCAGCAGGGGGACAGGTCTTGGAGGGGAGCAGTACTTC. Amino acids: CASRGTGLGGEQYF.

The rearrangement uses TRBV6-5 and TRBJ2-3; perhaps TRBD2 as D (6 bases). Between the trimmed V and J ends, which lost 0 bases and 6 bases, there was a span of 13 bases. Germline V gives CDR1 MNHEY, CDR2 SVGAGI. The CDR3 covers 15 residues. The CDR3 reads CASSYSGGRWDTQYF. The CDR3 nucleotides read TGTGCCAGCAGTTACTCTGGGGGGAGGTGGGATACGCAGTATTTT.

This clone was seen a handful of times. The rearrangement uses TRBV7-8 and TRBJ2-7, with D perhaps matching TRBD2 (6 bases). The germline V and J ends were trimmed by 5 bases and 5 bases, with 13 bases remaining between them. Germline loops: CDR1 SGHVS, CDR2 FQNEAQ. This CDR3 comprises 13 residues. This chain's CDR3 is CASSVRLDDEQYF. The CDR3 nucleotides read TGTGCCAGCAGCGTCCGACTAGACGACGAGCAGTACTTC.

The sample holds many counts of this clone. The CDR3 protein is CASSHRRAQGVEQFF. The CDR3 DNA sequence: TGTGCCAGCAGCCACCGGCGGGCGCAGGGGGTTGAGCAGTTCTTC. This chain joins TRBV7-2 and TRBJ2-1; TRBD1 matches 7 bases. Germline CDR1 is SGHTA and CDR2 is FQGNSA. V was clipped by 5 bases and J by 9 bases; unmatched bases: 13. The CDR3 has 15 amino acids. Looking up the rest from reference TRBV7-2 and TRBJ2-1 gives the full variable domain: GAGVSQSPSNKVTEKGKDVELRCDPISGHTALYWYRQSLGQGLEFLIYFQGNSAPDKSGLPSDRFSAERTGGSVSTLTIQRTQQEDSAVYLCASSHRRAQGVEQFFGPGTRLTVL.

The V call is TRBV19, the J call TRBJ2-7, with a tentative D call TRBD1 (5 bases). CDR3 size: 14 residues. Deletions cut 3 bases from V and 6 bases from J, with 15 bases between. Per the germline V gene, CDR1 is LNHDA and CDR2 is SQIVND (reference sequence). The CDR3: CASSIIGGACEQYF. For the CDR3, the DNA is TGTGCCAGTAGTATTATCGGTGGGGCGTGCGAGCAGTACTTC.